A single sample gave rise to the 7 T cell receptor beta chains below, sequenced in a study of T cell repertoires in cytomegalovirus infection. TCRdb called the reads again in MiXCR, with one record for every CDR3 protein. The sample consists of under 800,000 distinct CDR3 sequences, 24% of them appearing once. The material sequenced was CD8+ T cells from PBMCs. The receptors shown here come from a human donor in good health (CMV status not recorded). Some clones in this sample may be carry-over from other donors' samples.

In DNA, the CDR3 is TGCAGTGCTAGCGGGGGGGCCACCGGGGAGCTGTTTTTT. This translates into CSASGGATGELFF. The rearrangement links TRBV20-1 to TRBJ2-2; 8 nucleotides line up with TRBD2. Trimming took 3 bases from V and 4 from J; bases not matched to a gene: 1. The germline CDR1 and CDR2 sequences are DFQATT and SNEGSKA (reference sequence). The CDR3 is made up of 13 amino acids.

The genes are TRBV3-1 and TRBJ2-3; possible D gene TRBD2, 7 bases. The CDR3 covers 16 residues. With 4 bases removed from V and 6 bases from J, the gap between germline ends came to 20 bases. The germline gives CDR1 LGHDT, CDR2 YNNKEL (reference sequence). This CDR3 reads CASSLLRAGEGDTQYF. CDR3 sequence (DNA): TGTGCCAGCAGCCTGCTTCGGGCAGGGGAGGGGGATACGCAGTATTTT.

Of note for this clonotype: One end of the junction is discordant with germline, which a read error may explain. The chain combines TRBV7-6 with TRBJ2-1, with a possible D match to TRBD2 (5 bases). CDR1 is SGHVS, CDR2 FNYEAQ, per germline. CDR3 length equals 16 residues. For the CDR3, the DNA is TGTGCCGGCAGCAAACTCGCTGCGGAGGCCTACAATGAGCAGTTCTTC. Residues: CAGSKLAAEAYNEQFF.

The V call is TRBV5-6, the J call TRBJ2-5; perhaps D is TRBD1 or TRBD2 (7 bases each). V gave up 6 bases and J gave up 4 bases, with 19 bases separating them. The CDR3 covers 15 residues. Germline CDR1 and CDR2: SGHDT and YYEEEE. The CDR3 is CASTWEGAEGETQYF. The CDR3 nucleotides read TGTGCCAGCACCTGGGAGGGGGCGGAAGGAGAGACCCAGTACTTC. Full variable domain (missing parts from reference TRBV5-6 and TRBJ2-5): DAGVTQSPTHLIKTRGQQVTLRCSPKSGHDTVSWYQQALGQGPQFIFQYYEEEERQRGNFPDRFSGHQFPNYSSELNVNALLLGDSALYLCASTWEGAEGETQYFGPGTRLLVL.

V usage is TRBV2 and J usage is TRBJ1-2; D unclear. The germline V gene encodes CDR1 SNHLY and CDR2 FYNNEI. The CDR3 spans 15 residues. V shed 1 base and J shed 2 bases, with 11 bases lying between them. The CDR3 protein is CASSEVVRGNYGYTF. The DNA of the CDR3 is TGTGCCAGCAGTGAAGTCGTCAGAGGGAACTATGGCTACACCTTC.

This clonotype was recorded at least ten times. The rearrangement joins TRBV4-1 to TRBJ1-3; D gene ambiguous. The CDR3 has 16 amino acids. V gave up 0 bases and J gave up 0 bases, with 9 bases separating them. CDR1 is MGHRA and CDR2 is YSYEKL in the germline V gene. CDR3 amino acids: CASSQEGSTSGNTIYF. CDR3 DNA: TGCGCCAGCAGCCAAGAGGGATCCACCTCTGGAAACACCATATATTTT.

At least ten counts were recorded for this clonotype. The chain has TRBV19 and TRBJ1-1, with D hard to call. Germline V gives CDR1 LNHDA, CDR2 SQIVND (reference sequence). The CDR3 is 14 amino acids. The CDR3 spells CASLEPSFGTEAFF. CDR3 nucleotide sequence: TGTGCTTCTCTAGAGCCGTCTTTCGGAACTGAAGCTTTCTTT.